This T cell receptor (beta chain) came from a study of human T cells and chemical hapten exposure. On the study more broadly: Patients' scalps got diphenylcyclopropenone weekly throughout the approximately 25-week study. General observations from the study: The immune response of these alopecia patients might not match healthy individuals'.

TCRdb redid the calling of the RACE reads with MiXCR, one entry per CDR3 protein. This table holds about 400,000 distinct CDR3 sequences, about 6% found once. The CDR3 totals 16 residues. After removal of 6 bases from V and 7 bases from J, the junction contained 11 bases not matched to a gene. Per germline, CDR1 MNHEY and CDR2 SVGAGI. Many counts were recorded for this clonotype. Its matching antigen is unknown. Time point: patch test 2, 6 weeks after DPC sensitization. Stated treatment: therapeutic diphenylcyclopropenone sensitization with weekly scalp DPC. The sequence came from a woman younger than 30 with alopecia areata. Some clones in this sample may be carry-over from other donors' samples. The source material was whole blood, sampled in connection with sensitization to the hapten diphenylcyclopropenone (DPC). This rearrangement joins TRBV6-5 to TRBJ1-6, with 8 bases fitting TRBD1. This chain's CDR3 is CASRGLGQGTNSPLHF. The CDR3 nucleotides read TGTGCCAGCAGAGGCCTAGGACAGGGCACGAATTCACCCCTCCACTTT.